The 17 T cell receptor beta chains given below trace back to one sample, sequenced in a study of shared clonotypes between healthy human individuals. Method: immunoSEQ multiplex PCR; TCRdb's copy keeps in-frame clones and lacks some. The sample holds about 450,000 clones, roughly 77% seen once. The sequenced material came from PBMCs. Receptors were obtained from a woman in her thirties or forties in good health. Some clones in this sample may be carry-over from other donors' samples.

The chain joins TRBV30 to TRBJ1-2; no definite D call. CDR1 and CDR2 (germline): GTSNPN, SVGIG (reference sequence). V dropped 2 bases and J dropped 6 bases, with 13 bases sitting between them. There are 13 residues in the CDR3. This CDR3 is CAWSTRSLHGYTF. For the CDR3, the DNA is TGTGCCTGGAGTACCAGGTCATTACATGGCTACACCTTC. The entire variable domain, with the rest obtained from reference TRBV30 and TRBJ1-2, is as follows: SQTIHQWPATLVQPVGSPLSLECTVEGTSNPNLYWYRQAAGRGLQLLFYSVGIGQISSEVPQNLSASRPQDRQFILSSKKLLLSDSGFYLCAWSTRSLHGYTFGSGTRLTVV.

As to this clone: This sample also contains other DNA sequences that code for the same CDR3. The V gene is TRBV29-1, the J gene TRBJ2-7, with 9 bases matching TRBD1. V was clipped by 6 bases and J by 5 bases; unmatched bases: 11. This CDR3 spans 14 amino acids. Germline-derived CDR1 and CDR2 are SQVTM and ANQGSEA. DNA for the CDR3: TGCAGCGTCCAAATACCGGGACAGGGTCACGAGCAGTACTTC. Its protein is CSVQIPGQGHEQYF.

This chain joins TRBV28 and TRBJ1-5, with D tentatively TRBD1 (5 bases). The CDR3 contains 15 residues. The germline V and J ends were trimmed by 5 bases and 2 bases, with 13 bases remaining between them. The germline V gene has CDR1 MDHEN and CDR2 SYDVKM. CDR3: CASSQRGSGNQPQHF. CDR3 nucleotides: TGTGCCAGCAGTCAACGGGGCAGTGGCAATCAGCCCCAGCATTTT.

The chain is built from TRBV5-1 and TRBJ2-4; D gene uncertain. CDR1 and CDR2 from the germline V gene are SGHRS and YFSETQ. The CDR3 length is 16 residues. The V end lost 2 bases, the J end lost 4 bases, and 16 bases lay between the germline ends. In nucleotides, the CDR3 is TGCGCCAGCAGCTTCGGACCCTCTGAGACAAAAAACATTCAGTACTTC. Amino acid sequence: CASSFGPSETKNIQYF.

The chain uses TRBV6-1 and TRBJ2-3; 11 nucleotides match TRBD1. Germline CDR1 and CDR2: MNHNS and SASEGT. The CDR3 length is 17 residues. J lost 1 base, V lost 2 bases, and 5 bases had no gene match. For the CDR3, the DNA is TGTGCCAGCAGTGAACCGGACAGGGGGCTTCGCACAGATACGCAGTATTTT. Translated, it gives CASSEPDRGLRTDTQYF.

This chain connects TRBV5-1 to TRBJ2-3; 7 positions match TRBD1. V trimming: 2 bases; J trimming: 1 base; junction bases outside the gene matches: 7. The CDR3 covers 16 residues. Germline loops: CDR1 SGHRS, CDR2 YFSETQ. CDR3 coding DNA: TGCGCCAGCAGCTTACAGGGGCGAGGGGGCACAGATACGCAGTATTTT. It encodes CASSLQGRGGTDTQYF.

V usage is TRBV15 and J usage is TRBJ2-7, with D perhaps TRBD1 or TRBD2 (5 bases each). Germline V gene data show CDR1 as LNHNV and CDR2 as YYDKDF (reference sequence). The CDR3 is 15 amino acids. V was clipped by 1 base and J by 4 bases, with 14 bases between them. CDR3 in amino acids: CATSRGGSRGYEQYF. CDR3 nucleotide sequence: TGTGCCACCAGCAGAGGGGGGTCAAGGGGTTACGAGCAGTACTTC.

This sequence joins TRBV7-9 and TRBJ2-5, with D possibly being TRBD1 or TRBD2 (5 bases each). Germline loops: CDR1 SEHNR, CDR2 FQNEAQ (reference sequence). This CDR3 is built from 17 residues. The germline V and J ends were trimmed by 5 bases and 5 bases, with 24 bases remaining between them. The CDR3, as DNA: TGTGCCAGCAGCCGTAATGTTGGGGCCAACAGAGGGGAGACCCAGTACTTC. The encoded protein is CASSRNVGANRGETQYF. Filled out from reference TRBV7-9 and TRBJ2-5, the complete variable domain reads DTGVSQNPRHKITKRGQNVTFRCDPISEHNRLYWYRQTLGQGPEFLTYFQNEAQLEKSRLLSDRFSAERPKGSFSTLEIQRTEQGDSAMYLCASSRNVGANRGETQYFGPGTRLLVL.

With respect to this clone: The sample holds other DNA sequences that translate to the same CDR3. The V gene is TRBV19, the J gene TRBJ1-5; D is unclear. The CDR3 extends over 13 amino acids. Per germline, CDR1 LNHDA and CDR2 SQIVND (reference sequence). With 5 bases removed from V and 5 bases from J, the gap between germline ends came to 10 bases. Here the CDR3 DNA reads TGTGCCAGTAGTGAGGGTCGCGATCAGCCCCAGCATTTT. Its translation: CASSEGRDQPQHF.

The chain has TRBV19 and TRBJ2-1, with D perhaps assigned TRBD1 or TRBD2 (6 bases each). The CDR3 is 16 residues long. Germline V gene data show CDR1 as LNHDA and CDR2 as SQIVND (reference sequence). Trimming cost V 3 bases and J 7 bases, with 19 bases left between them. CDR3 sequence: CASSIRGAASRNEQFF. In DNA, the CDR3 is TGTGCCAGTAGTATTAGGGGGGCAGCCTCGAGGAATGAGCAGTTCTTC.

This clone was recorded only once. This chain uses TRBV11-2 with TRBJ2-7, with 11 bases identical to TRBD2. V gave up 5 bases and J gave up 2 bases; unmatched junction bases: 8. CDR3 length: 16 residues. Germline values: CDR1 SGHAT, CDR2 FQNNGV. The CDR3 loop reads CASSKIAGGSPYEQYF. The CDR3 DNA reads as TGTGCCAGCAGCAAGATAGCGGGAGGGTCCCCCTACGAGCAGTACTTC.

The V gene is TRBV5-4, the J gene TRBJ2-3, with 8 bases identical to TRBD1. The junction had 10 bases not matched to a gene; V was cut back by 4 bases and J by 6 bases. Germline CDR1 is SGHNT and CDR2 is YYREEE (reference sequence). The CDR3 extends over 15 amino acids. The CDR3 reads CASSLGQGRGDTQYF. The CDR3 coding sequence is TGTGCCAGCAGCCTTGGACAGGGACGGGGTGATACGCAGTATTTT.

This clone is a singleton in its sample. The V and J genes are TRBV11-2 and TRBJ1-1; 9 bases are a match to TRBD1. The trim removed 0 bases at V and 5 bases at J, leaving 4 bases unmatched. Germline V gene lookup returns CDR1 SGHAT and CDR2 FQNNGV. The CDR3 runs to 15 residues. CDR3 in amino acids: CASSLDPTGGTEAFF. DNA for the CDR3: TGTGCCAGCAGCTTAGACCCGACAGGGGGAACTGAAGCTTTCTTT.

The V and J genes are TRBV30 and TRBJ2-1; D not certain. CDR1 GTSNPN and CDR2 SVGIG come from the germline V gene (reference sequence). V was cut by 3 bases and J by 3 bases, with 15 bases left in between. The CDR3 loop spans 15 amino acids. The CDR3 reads CAWSNGDPFYNEQFF. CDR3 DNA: TGTGCCTGGAGCAACGGCGACCCGTTCTACAATGAGCAGTTCTTC.

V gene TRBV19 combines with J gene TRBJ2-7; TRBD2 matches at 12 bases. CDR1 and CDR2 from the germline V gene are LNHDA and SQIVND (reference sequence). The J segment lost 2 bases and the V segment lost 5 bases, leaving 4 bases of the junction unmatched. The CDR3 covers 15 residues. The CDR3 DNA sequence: TGTGCCAGTAGTTCGAGACTAGCGGGAGCCTACGAGCAGTACTTC. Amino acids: CASSSRLAGAYEQYF.

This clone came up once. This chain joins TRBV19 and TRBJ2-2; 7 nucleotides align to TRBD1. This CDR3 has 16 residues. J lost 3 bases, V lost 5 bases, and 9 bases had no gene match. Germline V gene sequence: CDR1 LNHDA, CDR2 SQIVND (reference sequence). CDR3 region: CASSPRQGLYTGELFF. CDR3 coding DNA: TGTGCCAGTAGTCCACGACAGGGCCTGTACACCGGGGAGCTGTTTTTT.

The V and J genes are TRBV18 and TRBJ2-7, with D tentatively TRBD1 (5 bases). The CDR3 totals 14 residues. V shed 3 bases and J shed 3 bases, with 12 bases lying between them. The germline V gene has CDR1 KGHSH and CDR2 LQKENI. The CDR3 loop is CASSPVDRLYEQYF. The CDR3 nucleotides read TGTGCCAGCTCACCGGTCGACAGACTCTACGAGCAGTACTTC.